This T cell receptor beta chain was found in a study of T cells in localized non-small cell lung cancer. Comments on this clone: The antigen is undetermined.

Profiling relied on immunoSEQ multiplex PCR, and the TCRdb table lists in-frame clones only, not all of them. The table has 50,000 to 65,000 clones, over 70% seen once. Study results and caveats: Peak T cell clonality was found in uninvolved adjacent lung, exceeding tumor. Because only a single region of the tumor was sequenced, heterogeneity remains possible. Patients showing higher blood T cell density tended to see longer overall survival.

The input for sequencing was PBMCs, taken before any cancer treatment. This sequence originates from a woman aged 40 to 75 with stage II lung adenocarcinoma.

The CDR3 loop reads CARFLKTLTGNTIYF. CDR3 DNA: TGCGCCAGGTTTCTTAAAACCCTTACTGGAAACACCATATATTTT. The chain carries TRBV4-3 and TRBJ1-3, with D hard to call. V gave up 9 bases and J gave up 2 bases, with 17 bases separating them. Per the germline V gene, CDR1 is LGHNA and CDR2 is YSLEER. The CDR3 covers 15 residues.